The 7 T cell receptor beta chains reported below all come from one sample, sequenced in a study of T cell repertoires in breast cancer. During the second nested PCR, blocking oligonucleotides suppressed genes that were not paired. Via MiXCR, TCRdb re-called the emulsion pairing reads, giving one row per CDR3 protein. Counted here are roughly 39,000 distinct CDR3 sequences, roughly 44% occurring once; the ten biggest clones make up around 60%. Paired alpha-beta TCRs of CD8+ T cells were analyzed by expanded emulsion RT-PCR. Sequenced sample: CD8+ T cells. These receptors were collected from a pool of human donors with breast cancer or a healthy control (not recorded which).

This clonotype was counted a few times. This rearrangement joins TRBV6-5 to TRBJ1-5, with D hard to call. V was trimmed by 4 bases and J by 7 bases, leaving 14 bases between them. Germline-derived CDR1 and CDR2 are MNHEY and SVGAGI. CDR3 length: 14 amino acids. CDR3 DNA sequence: TGTGCCAGCAGTTCCGCAGGATCTGGGCAGCCCCAGCATTTT. Its translation is CASSSAGSGQPQHF.

Note on this clonotype: Possible read error: a much larger clone is one base away. The conserved closing phenylalanine or tryptophan is absent in this CDR3, likely reflecting a read error. The chain employs TRBV28 and TRBJ2-1; 8 bases are a match to TRBD2. V shed 3 bases, J shed 0 bases, and the junction held 4 bases outside the gene matches. The germline V gene has CDR1 MDHEN and CDR2 SYDVKM. The CDR3 is made up of 16 amino acids. CDR3 bases: TGTGCCAGCAGTTTCCAGCGGGAGAGCTCCTACAATGAGCAGTTCCTC. This translates into CASSFQRESSYNEQFL.

The sample holds one count of this clonotype. V and J are TRBV5-5 and TRBJ2-7, with no clear D. Germline CDR1 reads SGHKS; CDR2 reads YYEKEE (reference sequence). There are 14 residues in the CDR3. The germline V and J ends were trimmed by 0 bases and 3 bases, with 10 bases remaining between them. The CDR3 protein is CASSLDVSYYEQYF. The CDR3 DNA follows: TGTGCCAGCAGCTTGGACGTCAGTTACTACGAGCAGTACTTC. Full variable domain (remainder filled in from reference TRBV5-5 and TRBJ2-7): DAGVTQSPTHLIKTRGQQVTLRCSPISGHKSVSWYQQVLGQGPQFIFQYYEKEERGRGNFPDRFSARQFPNYSSELNVNALLLGDSALYLCASSLDVSYYEQYFGPGTRLTVT.

This clonotype was picked up many times. The chain has TRBV25-1 and TRBJ2-1; D is perhaps TRBD1 (6 bases). Looked up from germline, CDR1 is MGHDK and CDR2 is SYGVNS. Trimming removed 4 bases from V and 9 bases from J, with 16 bases in between. This CDR3 region has 14 residues. The CDR3 reads CASSAIQGSREQFF. CDR3 bases: TGTGCCAGCAGTGCCATACAGGGTTCGCGTGAGCAGTTCTTC.

This clonotype came up once. V usage is TRBV7-2 and J usage is TRBJ1-1; unclear D gene. Germline V gene lookup returns CDR1 SGHTA and CDR2 FQGNSA. The CDR3 has 15 residues. Trimming cost V 0 bases and J 1 base, with 9 bases left between them. As DNA, the CDR3 is TGTGCCAGCAGCTTAGCCTACAGAAAGAACACTGAAGCTTTCTTT. This encodes CASSLAYRKNTEAFF.

Concerning this clonotype itself: One junction end disagrees with the germline gene, perhaps due to a read error. This chain uses TRBV7-9 with TRBJ1-1; D is unresolved. This CDR3 has 12 residues. Germline V gives CDR1 SEHNR, CDR2 FQNEAQ (reference sequence). The CDR3 region is CASSLLNTKAFF. The DNA of the CDR3 is TGTGCCAGCAGCTTGTTGAACACTAAAGCTTTCTTT. The entire variable domain, with the rest obtained from reference TRBV7-9 and TRBJ1-1, is as follows: DTGVSQNPRHKITKRGQNVTFRCDPISEHNRLYWYRQTLGQGPEFLTYFQNEAQLEKSRLLSDRFSAERPKGSFSTLEIQRTEQGDSAMYLCASSLLNTKAFFGQGTRLTVV.

This clonotype occurred a few times. The chain recombines TRBV20-1 with TRBJ2-5; weak D call: TRBD1 (5 bases). Germline V gene lookup returns CDR1 DFQATT and CDR2 SNEGSKA (reference sequence). The CDR3 covers 15 residues. V lost 5 bases and J lost 4, with 20 bases in between. The CDR3 DNA reads TGCAGTGCTTCCCCCCGGCTAGGGGTCGGAGAGACCCAGTACTTC. It codes for CSASPRLGVGETQYF.